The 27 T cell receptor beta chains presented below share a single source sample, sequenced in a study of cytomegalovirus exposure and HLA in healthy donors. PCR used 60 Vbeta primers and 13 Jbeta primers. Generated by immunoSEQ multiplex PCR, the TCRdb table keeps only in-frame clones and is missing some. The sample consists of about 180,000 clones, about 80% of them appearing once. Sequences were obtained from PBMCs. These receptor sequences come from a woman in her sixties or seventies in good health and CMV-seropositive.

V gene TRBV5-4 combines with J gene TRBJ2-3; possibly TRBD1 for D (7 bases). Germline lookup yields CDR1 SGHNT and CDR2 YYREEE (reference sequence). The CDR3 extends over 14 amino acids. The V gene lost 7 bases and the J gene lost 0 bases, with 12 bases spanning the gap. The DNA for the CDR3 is TGTGCCAGCGGGGGGACAGTGAGCACAGATACGCAGTATTTT. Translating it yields CASGGTVSTDTQYF.

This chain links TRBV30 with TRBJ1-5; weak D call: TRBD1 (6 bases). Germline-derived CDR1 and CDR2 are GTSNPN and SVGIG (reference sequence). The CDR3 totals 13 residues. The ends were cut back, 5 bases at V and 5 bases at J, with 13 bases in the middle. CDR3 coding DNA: TGTGCCTGGTCGAGCGCAGGGGATCAGCCCCAGCATTTT. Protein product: CAWSSAGDQPQHF.

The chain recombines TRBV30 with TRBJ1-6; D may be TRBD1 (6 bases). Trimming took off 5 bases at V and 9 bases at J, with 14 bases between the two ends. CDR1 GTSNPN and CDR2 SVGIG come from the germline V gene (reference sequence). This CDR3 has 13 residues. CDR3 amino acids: CAWEGTLASPLHF. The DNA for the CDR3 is TGTGCCTGGGAGGGGACATTGGCTTCACCCCTCCACTTT.

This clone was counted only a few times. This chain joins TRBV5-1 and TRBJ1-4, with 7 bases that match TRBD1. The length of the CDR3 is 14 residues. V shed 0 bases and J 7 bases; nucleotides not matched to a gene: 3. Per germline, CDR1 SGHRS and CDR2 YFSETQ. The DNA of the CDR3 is TGCGCCAGCAGCTTGGAGGGGGCGCTTGAAAAACTGTTTTTT. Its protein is CASSLEGALEKLFF.

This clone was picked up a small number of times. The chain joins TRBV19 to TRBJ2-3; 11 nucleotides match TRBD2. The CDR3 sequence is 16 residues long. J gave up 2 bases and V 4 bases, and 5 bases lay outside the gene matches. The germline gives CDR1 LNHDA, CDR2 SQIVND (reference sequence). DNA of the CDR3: TGTGCCAGTAGTAGTTGGACTAGCGGGTACACAGATACGCAGTATTTT. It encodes CASSSWTSGYTDTQYF.

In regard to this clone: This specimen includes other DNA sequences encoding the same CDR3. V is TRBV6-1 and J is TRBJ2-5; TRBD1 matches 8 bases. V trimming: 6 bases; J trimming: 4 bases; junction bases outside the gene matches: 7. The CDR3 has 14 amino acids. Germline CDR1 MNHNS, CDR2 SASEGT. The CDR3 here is CASRTRTGRETQYF. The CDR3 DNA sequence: TGTGCCAGCAGGACCCGGACAGGGCGAGAGACCCAGTACTTC.

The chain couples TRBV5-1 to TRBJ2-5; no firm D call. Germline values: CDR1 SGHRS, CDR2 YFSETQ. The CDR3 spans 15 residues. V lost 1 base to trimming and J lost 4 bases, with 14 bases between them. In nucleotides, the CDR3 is TGCGCCAGCAGCTTGACGCGACAATATCGAGAGACCCAGTACTTC. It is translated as CASSLTRQYRETQYF.

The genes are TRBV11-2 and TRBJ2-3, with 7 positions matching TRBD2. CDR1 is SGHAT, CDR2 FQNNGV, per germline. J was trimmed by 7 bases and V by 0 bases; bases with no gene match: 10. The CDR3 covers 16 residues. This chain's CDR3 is CASSLESWGGPNTQYF. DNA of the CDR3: TGTGCCAGCAGCTTAGAATCGTGGGGGGGACCGAATACGCAGTATTTT.

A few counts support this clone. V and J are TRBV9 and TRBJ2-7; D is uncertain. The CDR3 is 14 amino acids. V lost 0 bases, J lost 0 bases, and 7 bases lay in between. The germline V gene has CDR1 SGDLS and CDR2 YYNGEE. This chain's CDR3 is CASSVDAYSYEQYF. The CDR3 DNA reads TGTGCCAGCAGCGTAGACGCGTACTCCTACGAGCAGTACTTC.

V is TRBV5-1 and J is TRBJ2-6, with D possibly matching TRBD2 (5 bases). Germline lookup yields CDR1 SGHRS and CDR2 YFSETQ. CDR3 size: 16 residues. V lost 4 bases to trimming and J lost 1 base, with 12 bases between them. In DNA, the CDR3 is TGCGCCAGCAGCCAGCGGCCGGGGTCTGGGGCCAACGTCCTGACTTTC. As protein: CASSQRPGSGANVLTF.

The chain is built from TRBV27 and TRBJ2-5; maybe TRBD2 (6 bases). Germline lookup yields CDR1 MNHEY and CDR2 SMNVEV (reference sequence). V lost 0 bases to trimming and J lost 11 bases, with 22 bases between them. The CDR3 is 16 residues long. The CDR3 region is CASSLSPNSHPREQYF. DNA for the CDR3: TGTGCCAGCAGTTTATCCCCAAACTCCCACCCCCGGGAGCAGTACTTC.

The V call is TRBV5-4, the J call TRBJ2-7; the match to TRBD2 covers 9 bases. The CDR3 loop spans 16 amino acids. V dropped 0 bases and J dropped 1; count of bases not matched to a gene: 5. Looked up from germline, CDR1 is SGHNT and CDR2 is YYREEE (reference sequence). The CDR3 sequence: CASSLGASGISYEQYF. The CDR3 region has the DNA TGTGCCAGCAGCTTGGGAGCTAGCGGGATTTCCTACGAGCAGTACTTC.

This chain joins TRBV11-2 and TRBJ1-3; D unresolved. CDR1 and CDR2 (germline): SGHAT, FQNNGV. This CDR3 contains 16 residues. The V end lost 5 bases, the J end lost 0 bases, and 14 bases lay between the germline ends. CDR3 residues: CASSTGYANSGNTIYF. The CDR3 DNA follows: TGTGCCAGCAGCACCGGGTACGCCAACTCTGGAAACACCATATATTTT.

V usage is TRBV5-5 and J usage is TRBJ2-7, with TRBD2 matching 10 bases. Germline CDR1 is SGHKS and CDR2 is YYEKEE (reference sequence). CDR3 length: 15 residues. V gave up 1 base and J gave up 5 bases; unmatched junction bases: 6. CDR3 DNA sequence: TGTGCCAGCAGCTTGCTAGCGGGAGTGCGGGACGAGCAGTACTTC. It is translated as CASSLLAGVRDEQYF.

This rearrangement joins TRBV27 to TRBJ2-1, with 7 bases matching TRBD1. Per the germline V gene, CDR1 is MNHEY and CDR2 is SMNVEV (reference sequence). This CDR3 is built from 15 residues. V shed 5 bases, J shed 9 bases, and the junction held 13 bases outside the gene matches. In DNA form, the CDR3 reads TGTGCCAGCAGTGATCGCGACAGGGCAGAGGCTGAGCAGTTCTTC. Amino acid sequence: CASSDRDRAEAEQFF.

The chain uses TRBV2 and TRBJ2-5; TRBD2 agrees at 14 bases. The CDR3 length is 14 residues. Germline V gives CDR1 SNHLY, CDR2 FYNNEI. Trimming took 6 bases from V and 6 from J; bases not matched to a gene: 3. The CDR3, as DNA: TGTGCCAGCAGGGGGACTAGCGGGAGAAAGACCCAGTACTTC. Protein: CASRGTSGRKTQYF. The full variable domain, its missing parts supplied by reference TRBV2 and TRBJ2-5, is EPEVTQTPSHQVTQMGQEVILRCVPISNHLYFYWYRQILGQKVEFLVSFYNNEISEKSEIFDDQFSVERPDGSNFTLKIRSTKLEDSAMYFCASRGTSGRKTQYFGPGTRLLVL.

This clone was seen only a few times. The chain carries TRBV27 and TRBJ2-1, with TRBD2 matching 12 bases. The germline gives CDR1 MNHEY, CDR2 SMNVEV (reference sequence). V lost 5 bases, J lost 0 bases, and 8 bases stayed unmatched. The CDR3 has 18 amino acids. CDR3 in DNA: TGTGCCAGCAGTACCTCGACTAGCGGGGGCCGCTCCTACAATGAGCAGTTCTTC. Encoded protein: CASSTSTSGGRSYNEQFF.

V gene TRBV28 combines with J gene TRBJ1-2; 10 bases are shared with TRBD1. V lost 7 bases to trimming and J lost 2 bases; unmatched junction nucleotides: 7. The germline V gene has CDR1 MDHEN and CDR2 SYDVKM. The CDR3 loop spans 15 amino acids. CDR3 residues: CASNVGQGQNYGYTF. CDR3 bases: TGTGCCAGCAACGTGGGACAGGGGCAAAACTATGGCTACACCTTC.

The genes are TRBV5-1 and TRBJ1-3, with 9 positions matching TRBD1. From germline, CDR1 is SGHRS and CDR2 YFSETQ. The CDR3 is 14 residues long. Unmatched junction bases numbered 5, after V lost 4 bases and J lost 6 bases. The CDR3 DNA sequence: TGCGCCAGCAGCCCGGGACAGGGCGAAAACACCATATATTTT. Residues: CASSPGQGENTIYF.

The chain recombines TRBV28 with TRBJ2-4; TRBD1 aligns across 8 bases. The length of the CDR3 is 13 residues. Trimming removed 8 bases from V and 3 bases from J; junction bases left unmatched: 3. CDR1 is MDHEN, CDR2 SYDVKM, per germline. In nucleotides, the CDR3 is TGTGCCAGCCGAGGACAGGGCAAAAACATTCAGTACTTC. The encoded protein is CASRGQGKNIQYF.

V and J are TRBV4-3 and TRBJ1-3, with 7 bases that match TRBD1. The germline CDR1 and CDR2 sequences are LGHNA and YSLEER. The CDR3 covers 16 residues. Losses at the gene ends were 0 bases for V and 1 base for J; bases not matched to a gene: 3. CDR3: CASSQDKGASGNTIYF. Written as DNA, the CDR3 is TGCGCCAGCAGCCAAGATAAGGGGGCTTCTGGAAACACCATATATTTT.

This CDR3 reads CASSPWVRGQGKDTQYF. CDR3 sequence (DNA): TGTGCCAGCAGCCCCTGGGTGCGGGGACAGGGGAAAGATACGCAGTATTTT. The V gene is TRBV11-1, the J gene TRBJ2-3, with 10 nucleotides matching TRBD1. The CDR3 runs 17 residues. J was trimmed by 5 bases and V by 5 bases; bases with no gene match: 13. Germline values: CDR1 SGHAT, CDR2 FQDESV (reference sequence).

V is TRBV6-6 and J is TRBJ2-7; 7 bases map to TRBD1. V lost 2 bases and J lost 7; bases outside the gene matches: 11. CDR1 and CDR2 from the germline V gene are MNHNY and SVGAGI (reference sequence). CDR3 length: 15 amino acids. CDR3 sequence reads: CASSYVTGSEREQYF. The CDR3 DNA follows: TGTGCCAGCAGTTACGTGACAGGGTCTGAGAGAGAGCAGTACTTC.

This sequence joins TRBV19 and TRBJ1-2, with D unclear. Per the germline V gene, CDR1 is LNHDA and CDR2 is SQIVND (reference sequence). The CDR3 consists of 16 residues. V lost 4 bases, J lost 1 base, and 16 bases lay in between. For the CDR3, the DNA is TGTGCCAGTAGTAGAGGTTCGGGAAAGAATAACTATGGCTACACCTTC. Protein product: CASSRGSGKNNYGYTF.

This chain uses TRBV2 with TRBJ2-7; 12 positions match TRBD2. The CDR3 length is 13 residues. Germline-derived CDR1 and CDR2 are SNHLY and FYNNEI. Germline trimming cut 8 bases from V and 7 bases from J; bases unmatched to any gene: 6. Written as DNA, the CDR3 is TGTGCCAGCCTTAGGACTAGCGGGGTAGAGCAGTACTTC. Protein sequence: CASLRTSGVEQYF.

CDR3 nucleotide sequence: TGTGCCAGCAGCTTGGACAGGGAAGAGACCCAGTACTTC. This encodes CASSLDREETQYF. The chain joins TRBV5-4 to TRBJ2-5; a possible D gene is TRBD1 (6 bases). Between the trimmed V and J ends, which lost 0 bases and 3 bases, there was a span of 6 bases. The germline gives CDR1 SGHNT, CDR2 YYREEE (reference sequence). The CDR3 totals 13 residues. The entire variable domain, with the rest obtained from reference TRBV5-4 and TRBJ2-5, is as follows: ETGVTQSPTHLIKTRGQQVTLRCSSQSGHNTVSWYQQALGQGPQFIFQYYREEENGRGNFPPRFSGLQFPNYSSELNVNALELDDSALYLCASSLDREETQYFGPGTRLLVL.

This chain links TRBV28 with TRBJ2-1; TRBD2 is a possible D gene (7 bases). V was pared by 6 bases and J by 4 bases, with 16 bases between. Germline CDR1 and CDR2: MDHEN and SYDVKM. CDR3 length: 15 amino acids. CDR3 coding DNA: TGTGCCAGCAGGCCTATGGGGGGGGCGTACAATGAGCAGTTCTTC. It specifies CASRPMGGAYNEQFF.